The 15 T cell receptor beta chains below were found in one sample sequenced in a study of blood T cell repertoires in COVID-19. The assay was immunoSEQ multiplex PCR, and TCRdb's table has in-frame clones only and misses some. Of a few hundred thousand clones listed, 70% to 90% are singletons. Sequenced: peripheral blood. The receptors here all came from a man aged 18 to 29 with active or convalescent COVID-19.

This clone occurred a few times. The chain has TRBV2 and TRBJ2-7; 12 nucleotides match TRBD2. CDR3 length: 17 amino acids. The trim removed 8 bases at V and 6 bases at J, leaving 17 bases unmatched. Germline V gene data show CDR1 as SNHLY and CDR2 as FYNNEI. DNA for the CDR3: TGTGCCAGCTCTGCACTAGCGGGGGGTTCCTTTGGGGTCGAGCAGTACTTC. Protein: CASSALAGGSFGVEQYF. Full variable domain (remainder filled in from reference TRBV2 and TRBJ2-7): EPEVTQTPSHQVTQMGQEVILRCVPISNHLYFYWYRQILGQKVEFLVSFYNNEISEKSEIFDDQFSVERPDGSNFTLKIRSTKLEDSAMYFCASSALAGGSFGVEQYFGPGTRLTVT.

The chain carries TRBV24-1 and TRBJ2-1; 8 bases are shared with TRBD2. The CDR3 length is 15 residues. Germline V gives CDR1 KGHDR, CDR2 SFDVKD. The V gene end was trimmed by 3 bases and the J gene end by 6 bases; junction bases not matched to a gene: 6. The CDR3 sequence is CATSDRGGVSNEQFF. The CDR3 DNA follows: TGTGCCACCAGTGATCGGGGGGGCGTATCCAATGAGCAGTTCTTC.

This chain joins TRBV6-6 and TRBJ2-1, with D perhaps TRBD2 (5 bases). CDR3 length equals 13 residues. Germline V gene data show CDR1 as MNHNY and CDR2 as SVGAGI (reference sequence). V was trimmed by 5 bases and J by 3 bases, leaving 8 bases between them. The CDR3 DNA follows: TGTGCCAGCAGTGGCGGACTCTACAATGAGCAGTTCTTC. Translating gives CASSGGLYNEQFF.

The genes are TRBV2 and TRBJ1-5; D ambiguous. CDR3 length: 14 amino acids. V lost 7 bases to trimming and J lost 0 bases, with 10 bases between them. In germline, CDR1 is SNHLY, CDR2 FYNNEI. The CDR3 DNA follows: TGTGCCAGCAAGGCCCCTAGTAGCAATCAGCCCCAGCATTTT. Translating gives CASKAPSSNQPQHF.

CDR3 nucleotide sequence: TGTGCCAGCGGCACCCTCGTGTTGAACACTGAAGCTTTCTTT. The encoded protein is CASGTLVLNTEAFF. The chain couples TRBV7-2 to TRBJ1-1; D is uncertain. CDR1 and CDR2 (germline): SGHTA, FQGNSA. The ends were cut back, 8 bases at V and 0 bases at J, with 13 bases in the middle. The CDR3 covers 14 residues.

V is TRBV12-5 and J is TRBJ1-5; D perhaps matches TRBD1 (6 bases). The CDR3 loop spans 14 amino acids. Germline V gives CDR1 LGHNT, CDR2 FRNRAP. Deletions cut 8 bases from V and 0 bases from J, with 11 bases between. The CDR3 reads CASWAGVSNQPQHF. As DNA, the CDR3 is TGTGCTAGTTGGGCAGGGGTTAGCAATCAGCCCCAGCATTTT.

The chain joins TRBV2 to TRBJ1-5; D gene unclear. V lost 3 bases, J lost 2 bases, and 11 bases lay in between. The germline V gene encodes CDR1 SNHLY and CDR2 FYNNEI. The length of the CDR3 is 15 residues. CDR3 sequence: CASSDPGSRNQPQHF. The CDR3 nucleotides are TGTGCCAGCAGTGACCCGGGATCCCGCAATCAGCCCCAGCATTTT.

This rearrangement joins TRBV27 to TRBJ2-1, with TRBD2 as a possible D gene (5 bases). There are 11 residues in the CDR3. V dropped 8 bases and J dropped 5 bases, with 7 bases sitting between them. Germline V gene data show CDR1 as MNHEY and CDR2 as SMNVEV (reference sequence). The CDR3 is CASRTDNEQFF. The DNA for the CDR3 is TGTGCCAGCCGGACTGACAATGAGCAGTTCTTC.

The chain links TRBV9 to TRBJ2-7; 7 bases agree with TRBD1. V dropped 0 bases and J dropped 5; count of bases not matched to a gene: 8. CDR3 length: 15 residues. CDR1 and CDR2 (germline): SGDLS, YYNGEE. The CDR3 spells CASSVGVGGADEQYF. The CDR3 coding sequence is TGTGCCAGCAGCGTAGGGGTAGGGGGCGCAGACGAGCAGTACTTC.

CDR3 DNA sequence: TGCGCCAGCAGCCAACAACAGGGAATGAACACTGAAGCTTTCTTT. Translation: CASSQQQGMNTEAFF. The genes are TRBV4-1 and TRBJ1-1; tentative D call: TRBD1 (6 bases). V shed 2 bases and J shed 0 bases, with 10 bases lying between them. The germline V gene has CDR1 MGHRA and CDR2 YSYEKL. CDR3 length: 15 residues.

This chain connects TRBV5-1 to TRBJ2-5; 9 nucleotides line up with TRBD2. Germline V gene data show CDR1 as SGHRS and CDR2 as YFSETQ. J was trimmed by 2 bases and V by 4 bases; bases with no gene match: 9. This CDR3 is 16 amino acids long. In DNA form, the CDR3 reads TGCGCCAGCAGCCCGCGTACGAGCGGGGGGCAAGAGACCCAGTACTTC. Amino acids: CASSPRTSGGQETQYF. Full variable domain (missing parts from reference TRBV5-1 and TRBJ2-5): KAGVTQTPRYLIKTRGQQVTLSCSPISGHRSVSWYQQTPGQGLQFLFEYFSETQRNKGNFPGRFSGRQFSNSRSEMNVSTLELGDSALYLCASSPRTSGGQETQYFGPGTRLLVL.

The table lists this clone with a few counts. CDR3 sequence reads: CASSGLNRGGYTF. The CDR3 DNA reads as TGTGCCAGCAGCGGACTTAACCGGGGTGGCTACACCTTC. The rearrangement uses TRBV7-9 and TRBJ1-2; D ambiguous. V was clipped by 5 bases and J by 7 bases, with 14 bases between them. The germline V gene has CDR1 SEHNR and CDR2 FQNEAQ (reference sequence). The CDR3 extends over 13 amino acids.

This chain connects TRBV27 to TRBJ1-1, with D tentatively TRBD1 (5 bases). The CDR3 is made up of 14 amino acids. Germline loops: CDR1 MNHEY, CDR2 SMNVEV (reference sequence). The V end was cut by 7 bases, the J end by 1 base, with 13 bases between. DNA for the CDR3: TGTGCCAGCACCAAATTTCAGGGGAACACTGAAGCTTTCTTT. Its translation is CASTKFQGNTEAFF.

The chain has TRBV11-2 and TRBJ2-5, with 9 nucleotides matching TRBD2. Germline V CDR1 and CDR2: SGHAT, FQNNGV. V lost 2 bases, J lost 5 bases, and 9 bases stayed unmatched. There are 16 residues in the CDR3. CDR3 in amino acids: CASSLLAGVPGETQYF. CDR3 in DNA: TGTGCCAGCAGCTTATTAGCGGGGGTTCCCGGGGAGACCCAGTACTTC.

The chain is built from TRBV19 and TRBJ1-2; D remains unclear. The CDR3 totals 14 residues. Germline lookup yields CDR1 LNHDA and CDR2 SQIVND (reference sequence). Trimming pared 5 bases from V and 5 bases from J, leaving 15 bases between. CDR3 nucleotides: TGTGCCAGTAGTTCTCCACTACTTCGATATGGCTACACCTTC. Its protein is CASSSPLLRYGYTF.